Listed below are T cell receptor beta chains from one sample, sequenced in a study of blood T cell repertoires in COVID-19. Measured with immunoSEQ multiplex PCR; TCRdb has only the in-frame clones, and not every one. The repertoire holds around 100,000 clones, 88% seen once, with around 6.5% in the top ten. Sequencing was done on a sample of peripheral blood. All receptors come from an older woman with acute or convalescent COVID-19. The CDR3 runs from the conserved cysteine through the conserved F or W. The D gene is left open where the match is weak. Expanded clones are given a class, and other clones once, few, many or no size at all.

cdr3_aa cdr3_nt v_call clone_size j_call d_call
CAWSPPGANYGYTF TGTGCCTGGAGTCCCCCGGGGGCTAACTATGGCTACACCTTC TRBV30 - TRBJ1-2 -
CASSPISREGNTEAFF TGTGCCAGCAGTCCCATTTCCAGGGAGGGGAACACTGAAGCTTTCTTT TRBV28 once TRBJ1-1 -
CASSQRGLAGDNEQFF TGTGCCAGCAGCCAGAGGGGACTAGCGGGAGATAATGAGCAGTTCTTC TRBV11-3 few TRBJ2-1 TRBD2
CASSFFGASGMMGQFF TGTGCCAGCAGTTTTTTCGGGGCTAGCGGGATGATGGGGCAGTTCTTC TRBV27 once TRBJ2-1 TRBD2
CASSKLRVGGTNEKLFF TGTGCCAGCAGCAAGTTACGAGTCGGGGGAACTAATGAAAAACTGTTTTTT TRBV28 - TRBJ1-4 -
CASSRDRANYGYTF TGTGCCAGCAGCCGGGACAGAGCTAACTATGGCTACACCTTC TRBV7-9 - TRBJ1-2 TRBD1
CATRLSGHSYGYTF TGTGCCACCAGGCTTTCCGGACACTCCTATGGCTACACCTTC TRBV15 - TRBJ1-2 -
CASSLSTGADNSPLHF TGTGCCAGCAGTCTTTCGACAGGGGCCGATAATTCACCCCTCCACTTT TRBV27 - TRBJ1-6 TRBD1
CAWSETGTGRYEQYF TGTGCCTGGAGTGAAACCGGGACAGGGAGGTACGAGCAGTACTTC TRBV30 - TRBJ2-7 TRBD1
CSAMLGEGGYTF TGCAGCGCCATGCTAGGGGAAGGCGGCTACACCTTC TRBV29-1 few TRBJ1-2 -
CASSRLAGNYNEQFF TGTGCCAGCAGTAGACTAGCGGGGAACTACAATGAGCAGTTCTTC TRBV2 once TRBJ2-1 TRBD2
CATSDQVYSNNEQFF TGTGCCACCAGTGATCAAGTCTACAGCAACAATGAGCAGTTCTTC TRBV24-1 - TRBJ2-1 -